This T cell receptor beta chain was sequenced for a study of human T cells and chemical hapten exposure. Overall study context: The study lasted approximately 26 weeks, and patients were dosed weekly with diphenylcyclopropenone on the scalp throughout.

As to time point: pre-sensitization, week 0. The treatment here: therapeutic diphenylcyclopropenone sensitization with weekly scalp DPC. Unique molecular identifiers were attached to individual cDNA molecules during library preparation. One entry per CDR3 protein, called by TCRdb with MiXCR from the RACE reads. The repertoire holds approximately 260,000 distinct CDR3 sequences, with over 7.5% as singletons. Details on this clonotype: Its antigen is unidentified.

Study-level points and caveats: With alopecia, donors may have immune responses unlike healthy people's. With patch test score, the counts of PT1 expanded TCRs showed a positive correlation.

CDR3 length: 14 amino acids. Deletions cut 0 bases from V and 7 bases from J, with 10 bases between. Germline values: CDR1 SGHVS, CDR2 FQNEAQ. The sample in question was whole blood, obtained in connection with sensitization to the hapten diphenylcyclopropenone (DPC). The chain carries TRBV7-8 and TRBJ1-5; D is uncertain. This receptor was obtained from a young man with alopecia areata. Some clones in this sample may be carry-over from other donors' samples. This CDR3 reads CASSLAGQFQPQHF. The DNA of the CDR3 is TGTGCCAGCAGCTTAGCCGGGCAGTTCCAGCCCCAGCATTTT.